Listed below are T cell receptor beta chains from one sample, sequenced in a study of T cell repertoires in cytomegalovirus infection. TCRdb redid the calling of the reads with MiXCR, one entry per CDR3 protein. In the table there are 110,000 to 150,000 distinct CDR3 sequences, around 32% of which are singletons. No cognate antigen is known for these TCRs. The sequences come from CD8+ T cells from cultured PBMCs, collected from culture after CMV antigen stimulation. These TCRs come from a human donor in good health (CMV status not recorded). Some clones in this sample may be carry-over from other donors' samples. Both conserved end residues are part of each CDR3. Fields, in order: D gene, clone size, V gene, J gene, CDR3 DNA, CDR3 protein. D genes are given only for firm matches. Only some rows state a clone size, as once, few, many or a class for expanded clones.

D gene: TRBD1
clone size: -
V gene: TRBV7-9
J gene: TRBJ1-1
CDR3 DNA: TGTGCCAGCAGCGAGCAGGGGGCTGAAGCTTTCTTT
CDR3 protein: CASSEQGAEAFF

D gene: -
clone size: -
V gene: TRBV7-9
J gene: TRBJ1-1
CDR3 DNA: TGTGCCAGCAGGGATCATCGCACTGAAGCTTTCTTT
CDR3 protein: CASRDHRTEAFF

D gene: -
clone size: -
V gene: TRBV7-6
J gene: TRBJ1-1
CDR3 DNA: TGTGCCAGCAGCCGAACGACAGTGTTGAGCACTGAAGCTTTCTTT
CDR3 protein: CASSRTTVLSTEAFF

D gene: TRBD2
clone size: -
V gene: TRBV14
J gene: TRBJ2-1
CDR3 DNA: TGTGCCAGCAGCCAAGAAGTTGGGACTAGCGGTTACAATGAGCAGTTCTTC
CDR3 protein: CASSQEVGTSGYNEQFF

D gene: -
clone size: once
V gene: TRBV15
J gene: TRBJ1-2
CDR3 DNA: TGTGCCACCAGCAGAGATGCGGAGGGCACCTATGGCTACACCTTC
CDR3 protein: CATSRDAEGTYGYTF

D gene: -
clone size: -
V gene: TRBV2
J gene: TRBJ2-3
CDR3 DNA: TGTGCCAGCAATAAAGAGGGGGTGGGCACAGATACGCAGTATTTT
CDR3 protein: CASNKEGVGTDTQYF

D gene: TRBD1
clone size: few
V gene: TRBV19
J gene: TRBJ2-3
CDR3 DNA: TGTGCCAGTAGTATTGTTCAGGGGGCCGAAGATACGCAGTATTTT
CDR3 protein: CASSIVQGAEDTQYF

D gene: -
clone size: many
V gene: TRBV7-6
J gene: TRBJ1-4
CDR3 DNA: TGTGCCAGCAGCTTAGCCTTGGGCAGGGATAATGAAAAACTGTTTTTT
CDR3 protein: CASSLALGRDNEKLFF

D gene: -
clone size: -
V gene: TRBV12-3/TRBV12-4
J gene: TRBJ2-3
CDR3 DNA: TGTGCCAGCAGTTTAGAGGGATGGGGCACAGATACGCAGTATTTT
CDR3 protein: CASSLEGWGTDTQYF

D gene: -
clone size: few
V gene: TRBV7-9
J gene: TRBJ1-2
CDR3 DNA: TGTGCCAGCAGCCCCCGACAGAGTAACTATGGCTACACCTTC
CDR3 protein: CASSPRQSNYGYTF

D gene: TRBD2
clone size: -
V gene: TRBV7-2
J gene: TRBJ2-7
CDR3 DNA: TGTGCCAGCAGCTGGGGTAGCGGGGCTTACGAGCAGTACTTC
CDR3 protein: CASSWGSGAYEQYF

D gene: -
clone size: -
V gene: TRBV12-3/TRBV12-4
J gene: TRBJ2-3
CDR3 DNA: TGTGCCAGCAGTCCCTTGGGGGGAGCAGGGGGGCGGGATACGCAGTATTTT
CDR3 protein: CASSPLGGAGGRDTQYF

D gene: TRBD1
clone size: -
V gene: TRBV4-1
J gene: TRBJ1-1
CDR3 DNA: TGCGCCAGCAGCCAAGACGGGACAGGGAACACTGAAGCTTTCTTT
CDR3 protein: CASSQDGTGNTEAFF

D gene: TRBD1
clone size: -
V gene: TRBV2
J gene: TRBJ2-3
CDR3 DNA: TGTGCCAGCAGTGAACCCACAGGGGGGCAAGATACGCAGTATTTT
CDR3 protein: CASSEPTGGQDTQYF

D gene: -
clone size: few
V gene: TRBV29-1
J gene: TRBJ2-5
CDR3 DNA: TGCAGCGTTTGGTCCACCCTAGGTCAAGAGACCCAGTACTTC
CDR3 protein: CSVWSTLGQETQYF

D gene: TRBD1
clone size: many
V gene: TRBV5-6
J gene: TRBJ1-2
CDR3 DNA: TGTGCCAGCAGCTTGGAACAGGGGACGGATGGCTACACCTTC
CDR3 protein: CASSLEQGTDGYTF

D gene: -
clone size: few
V gene: TRBV20-1
J gene: TRBJ2-7
CDR3 DNA: TGCAGTGCTAGAGCCGGTACCTACGAGCAGTACTTC
CDR3 protein: CSARAGTYEQYF

D gene: -
clone size: -
V gene: TRBV28
J gene: TRBJ2-7
CDR3 DNA: TGTGCCAGCAGTGCAGTGGGGGGTCTCTCCTACGAGCAGTACTTC
CDR3 protein: CASSAVGGLSYEQYF

D gene: -
clone size: few
V gene: TRBV11-1
J gene: TRBJ2-5
CDR3 DNA: TGTGCCAGCAGCTCGCCCCGGTCAGTGAGAGAGACCCAGTACTTC
CDR3 protein: CASSSPRSVRETQYF

D gene: -
clone size: -
V gene: TRBV2
J gene: TRBJ2-1
CDR3 DNA: TGTGCCAGCAGTGAGCGTCGGGGCAATGAGCAGTTCTTC
CDR3 protein: CASSERRGNEQFF

D gene: -
clone size: few
V gene: TRBV2
J gene: TRBJ1-5
CDR3 DNA: TGTGCCAGCATCGGGACCGACGGCCGTCAGCCCCAGCATTTT
CDR3 protein: CASIGTDGRQPQHF

D gene: -
clone size: -
V gene: TRBV9
J gene: TRBJ2-7
CDR3 DNA: TGTGCCAGCAGCGCCCGTGGGGATTCTTCCTACGAGCAGTACTTC
CDR3 protein: CASSARGDSSYEQYF

D gene: -
clone size: -
V gene: TRBV19
J gene: TRBJ1-2
CDR3 DNA: TGTGCCAGTCAATCCACCGGGACGAGATATGGCTACACCTTC
CDR3 protein: CASQSTGTRYGYTF

D gene: -
clone size: few
V gene: TRBV12-3/TRBV12-4
J gene: TRBJ2-4
CDR3 DNA: TGTGCCAGCAGCCCGTTACGGCGACAAGGCTTTGAGGGCAAAAACATTCAGTACTTC
CDR3 protein: CASSPLRRQGFEGKNIQYF

D gene: -
clone size: -
V gene: TRBV12-3/TRBV12-4
J gene: TRBJ1-5
CDR3 DNA: TGTGCCGGCAGTATTGACAGAATCAATCAGCCCCAGCATTTT
CDR3 protein: CAGSIDRINQPQHF

D gene: -
clone size: -
V gene: TRBV27
J gene: TRBJ2-1
CDR3 DNA: TGTGCCAGCAGTCCCATGACAGCGAACAATGAGCAGTTCTTC
CDR3 protein: CASSPMTANNEQFF

D gene: -
clone size: -
V gene: TRBV27
J gene: TRBJ2-2
CDR3 DNA: TGTGCCAGCAGTTGGGGAACCGGGGAGCTGTTTTTT
CDR3 protein: CASSWGTGELFF

D gene: -
clone size: many
V gene: TRBV7-8
J gene: TRBJ2-7
CDR3 DNA: TGTGCCAGCAGCCTGGAGCCCTCCGCCTACGAGCAGTACTTC
CDR3 protein: CASSLEPSAYEQYF

D gene: -
clone size: -
V gene: TRBV6-5
J gene: TRBJ1-1
CDR3 DNA: TGTGCCAGCAGTTCCCCAAAACGGAACACTGAAGCTTTCTTT
CDR3 protein: CASSSPKRNTEAFF

D gene: -
clone size: -
V gene: TRBV4-3
J gene: TRBJ2-7
CDR3 DNA: TGCGCCAGCAGCCAAGTTACAGCGGAGTACGAGCAGTACTTC
CDR3 protein: CASSQVTAEYEQYF

D gene: TRBD1
clone size: -
V gene: TRBV7-9
J gene: TRBJ2-5
CDR3 DNA: TGTGCCAGCAGCCAAATACAGGGGGCAGGAGAGACCCAGTACTTC
CDR3 protein: CASSQIQGAGETQYF

D gene: -
clone size: few
V gene: TRBV2
J gene: TRBJ1-5
CDR3 DNA: TGTGCCAGCACCGATTGGACAGCCGGCCCCAATCAGCCCCAGCATTTT
CDR3 protein: CASTDWTAGPNQPQHF

D gene: -
clone size: -
V gene: TRBV24-1
J gene: TRBJ2-1
CDR3 DNA: TGTGCCACCAGTGATCCTAGCGAAGCCTACAATGAGCAGTTCTTC
CDR3 protein: CATSDPSEAYNEQFF

D gene: -
clone size: -
V gene: TRBV2
J gene: TRBJ1-5
CDR3 DNA: TGTGCCAGCAGTCCCGGGCCGTCGCCCCAGCATTTT
CDR3 protein: CASSPGPSPQHF

D gene: -
clone size: -
V gene: TRBV6-2/TRBV6-3
J gene: TRBJ2-7
CDR3 DNA: TGTGCCAGCAGTTTAGGGGTCGAGCAGTACTTC
CDR3 protein: CASSLGVEQYF

D gene: TRBD1
clone size: -
V gene: TRBV9
J gene: TRBJ2-2
CDR3 DNA: TGTGCCAGCAGCCCCAGGACAGGGGGAAACACCGGGGAGCTGTTTTTT
CDR3 protein: CASSPRTGGNTGELFF

D gene: -
clone size: -
V gene: TRBV7-6
J gene: TRBJ2-1
CDR3 DNA: TGTGCCAGCAGCTTAGAGGTGGGGGGCCCCTACAATGAGCAGTTCTTC
CDR3 protein: CASSLEVGGPYNEQFF

D gene: TRBD1
clone size: few
V gene: TRBV20-1
J gene: TRBJ2-6
CDR3 DNA: TGCAGTGGAACAGGGGACTCTGGGGCCAACGTCCTGACTTTC
CDR3 protein: CSGTGDSGANVLTF

D gene: -
clone size: -
V gene: TRBV2
J gene: TRBJ2-7
CDR3 DNA: TGTGCCAGCACCCGGGCCCTGAGCTCCTACGAGCAGTACTTC
CDR3 protein: CASTRALSSYEQYF

D gene: -
clone size: few
V gene: TRBV24-1
J gene: TRBJ1-1
CDR3 DNA: TGTGCCACCAGTGATACGGGACAATCGATGAAAGCTTTCTTT
CDR3 protein: CATSDTGQSMKAFF

D gene: -
clone size: few
V gene: TRBV27
J gene: TRBJ1-1
CDR3 DNA: TGTGCCAGCAGTCCCTCCCCAGGGGCTGGAGACACTGAAGCTTTCTTT
CDR3 protein: CASSPSPGAGDTEAFF

D gene: -
clone size: -
V gene: TRBV27
J gene: TRBJ2-7
CDR3 DNA: TGTGCCAGCAGGGAAGGGCCTCCACCGTACGAGCAGTACTTC
CDR3 protein: CASREGPPPYEQYF

D gene: -
clone size: -
V gene: TRBV27
J gene: TRBJ2-3
CDR3 DNA: TGTGCCAGCAGTCCCTCGACGGGAGCTAGCACAGATACGCAGTATTTT
CDR3 protein: CASSPSTGASTDTQYF

D gene: TRBD2
clone size: many
V gene: TRBV5-1
J gene: TRBJ2-3
CDR3 DNA: TGCGCCAGCAGCCTTCAGCGGGGGGGCCTCTCAGATACGCAGTATTTT
CDR3 protein: CASSLQRGGLSDTQYF

D gene: TRBD2
clone size: many
V gene: TRBV12-3/TRBV12-4
J gene: TRBJ2-3
CDR3 DNA: TGTGCCAGCAGTCTAGCGGGGGGGCAGACAGATACGCAGTATTTT
CDR3 protein: CASSLAGGQTDTQYF

D gene: TRBD2
clone size: many
V gene: TRBV13
J gene: TRBJ2-1
CDR3 DNA: TGTGCCAGCAGCCGACATCGGGGGGTAACTTACAATGAGCAGTTCTTC
CDR3 protein: CASSRHRGVTYNEQFF

D gene: -
clone size: few
V gene: TRBV7-9
J gene: TRBJ1-1
CDR3 DNA: TGTGCCAGCAGCCTTCCCAATGGGGACGCTGAAGCTTTCTTT
CDR3 protein: CASSLPNGDAEAFF

D gene: -
clone size: few
V gene: TRBV7-8
J gene: TRBJ2-5
CDR3 DNA: TGTGCCAGCAGCTTACAGGGGTCGGAGACCCAGTACTTC
CDR3 protein: CASSLQGSETQYF

D gene: TRBD2
clone size: -
V gene: TRBV6-5
J gene: TRBJ2-1
CDR3 DNA: TGTGCCAGCAGTCCCGGGACTAGCGGGGGGTTTTCCTACAATGAGCAGTTCTTC
CDR3 protein: CASSPGTSGGFSYNEQFF

D gene: -
clone size: few
V gene: TRBV6-1
J gene: TRBJ1-2
CDR3 DNA: TGTGCCAGCAGTGAGGGGAATGGACCGGGCTATGGCTACACCTTC
CDR3 protein: CASSEGNGPGYGYTF

D gene: -
clone size: -
V gene: TRBV7-9
J gene: TRBJ2-1
CDR3 DNA: TGTGCCAGCAGCTTTCCCTCGAGGGGGGCCGACGATGAGCAGTTCTTC
CDR3 protein: CASSFPSRGADDEQFF